The 25 T cell receptor beta chains listed next were all sequenced from one sample in a study of T cell clonality in common variable immunodeficiency. Overall study results and limits: Reportedly, TCR beta sequences from common variable immunodeficiency showed fewer deletions and N-nucleotide insertions.

Their recognized antigens are unknown. Libraries were prepared by immunoSEQ multiplex PCR; TCRdb keeps only in-frame clonotypes and omits some of them. In total the sample includes roughly 9,900 clones, none of them seen once. The sequencing input was peripheral blood mononuclear cells. The receptors shown here come from a human donor with common variable immunodeficiency.

Only a few counts were recorded for this clone. The CDR3 end lies 3 residues beyond the end of the read and is filled in from the germline J gene. This same CDR3 is encoded by further DNA sequences in the sample. The chain employs TRBV7-2 and TRBJ1-2; 9 positions agree with TRBD1. This CDR3 region has 15 residues. V gave up 2 bases and J gave up 5 bases; unmatched junction bases: 6. CDR1 is SGHTA, CDR2 FQGNSA, per germline. CDR3 bases read: TGTGCCAGCAGCTTAACGGGACAGGGAGGGTATGGC. Encoded protein: CASSLTGQGGYG. The full CDR3 protein reads CASSLTGQGGYGYTF.

This clone has more than one count but fewer than ten. From the germline J gene comes the end of the CDR3, since the read stops 3 residues before it. This chain uses TRBV7-6 with TRBJ2-7, with 8 bases aligning to TRBD2. Germline loops: CDR1 SGHVS, CDR2 FNYEAQ. The CDR3 sequence is 15 residues long. J was trimmed by 2 bases and V by 5 bases; bases with no gene match: 8. CDR3 DNA, as far as it was read: TGTGCCAGCAGCAGCGGGACTAGGATCCCCTACGAG. Protein: CASSSGTRIPYE. From start to end, the CDR3 is CASSSGTRIPYEQYF.

This clone appeared a few times. The read falls 3 residues short of the CDR3 end, and the missing part is taken from the germline J gene. The rearrangement joins TRBV7-2 to TRBJ2-3; D unclear. Germline-derived CDR1 and CDR2 are SGHTA and FQGNSA. V lost 5 bases, J lost 5 bases, and 5 bases lay in between. The length of the CDR3 is 11 residues. The CDR3 sequence: CASSTIDTQYF. The CDR3 bases that were read are TGTGCCAGCAGCACTATAGATACG.

Remarks on this clone: The CDR3 goes on 3 residues after the read ends, and that part is filled in from the germline J gene. The V call is TRBV7-9, the J call TRBJ1-3; D is ambiguous. V lost 6 bases, J lost 4 bases, and 7 bases lay in between. CDR3 size: 12 residues. The germline gives CDR1 SEHNR, CDR2 FQNEAQ (reference sequence). CDR3 region: CASSLGGNTIYF. CDR3 DNA, as far as it was read: TGTGCCAGCAGTCTAGGAGGAAACACC.

This clone has more than one count but fewer than ten. The read halts 3 residues ahead of the CDR3 end, with the missing end drawn from the germline J gene. The gene calls are TRBV19 and TRBJ2-5; D possibly corresponds to TRBD2 (5 bases). The CDR3 runs 14 residues. V lost 9 bases to trimming and J lost 4 bases, with 18 bases between them. Germline V CDR1 and CDR2: LNHDA, SQIVND (reference sequence). This chain's CDR3 is CASSISTGLETQYF. The part of the CDR3 DNA that was read is TGTGCCAGCTCAATATCTACCGGACTAGAGACC.

A few counts support this clone. Read sequence stops 3 residues before the CDR3 end, and the germline J gene provides the missing end. The chain uses TRBV7-2 and TRBJ2-5; tentatively, D is TRBD2 (6 bases). Germline CDR1 is SGHTA and CDR2 is FQGNSA. The CDR3 sequence is 15 residues long. Trimming stripped 6 bases from V and 5 bases from J, with 19 bases between. The CDR3 reads CASSYTRLDSETQYF. CDR3 DNA, as far as it was read: TGTGCCAGCAGTTATACAAGACTAGACTCGGAGACC.

On this clone itself: The sequenced fragment ends 3 residues before the CDR3 boundary, so the rest is inferred from the germline J gene. The chain links TRBV2 to TRBJ1-1; maybe TRBD1 (6 bases). V lost 7 bases, J lost 0 bases, and 18 bases lay in between. The germline V gene has CDR1 SNHLY and CDR2 FYNNEI. The CDR3 contains 16 residues. The CDR3 loop reads CASNRVGEILNTEAFF. The part of the CDR3 DNA that was read is TGTGCCAGCAACAGGGTGGGGGAAATTTTGAACACTGAA.

For this clone: Coverage ceases 3 residues before the CDR3 finishes, and the germline J gene fills in the end. The rearrangement uses TRBV6-1 and TRBJ2-7, with 10 bases that match TRBD2. This CDR3 is built from 16 residues. Trimming cost V 0 bases and J 0 bases; bases outside gene matches: 2. Germline V CDR1 and CDR2: MNHNS, SASEGT. The CDR3: CASSEARTSGSYEQYF. The part of the CDR3 DNA that was read is TGTGCCAGCAGTGAAGCCCGGACTAGCGGCTCCTACGAG.

The sequenced CDR3 bases are TGTGCCAGCAGCAACCGGGACAGTGGCTCCTACGAG. The encoded protein is CASSNRDSGSYE. The entire CDR3 reads CASSNRDSGSYEQYF. The chain employs TRBV7-9 and TRBJ2-7, with 7 bases aligning to TRBD1. Sequencing ends 3 residues short of the CDR3 end; the germline J gene provides the rest. Germline lookup yields CDR1 SEHNR and CDR2 FQNEAQ (reference sequence). The ends lost 5 bases at V and 0 bases at J; junction bases unmatched: 7. The CDR3 spans 15 residues.

There are a few counts of this clone. The CDR3 is cut off 3 residues early in the read; its end comes from the germline J gene. The J gene is TRBJ2-2, the V gene TRBV18; the match to TRBD2 covers 7 bases. This CDR3 has 16 amino acids. The V gene's germline CDR1 is KGHSH and CDR2 LQKENI. Unmatched junction bases numbered 8, after V lost 3 bases and J lost 4 bases. This CDR3 reads CASSPVSGGSTGELFF. The CDR3 DNA, read in part, is TGTGCCAGCTCACCTGTGTCCGGGGGGTCCACCGGGGAG.

There are a few counts of this clone. Read sequence stops 3 residues before the CDR3 end, and the germline J gene provides the missing end. J is TRBJ2-1 and V is TRBV19; 15 bases agree with TRBD2. The V segment lost 1 base and the J segment 5 bases; nucleotides outside the gene matches: 12. This CDR3 comprises 20 residues. The V gene's germline CDR1 is LNHDA and CDR2 SQIVND (reference sequence). The CDR3 region is CASSIGGAGTSGRINNEQFF. The sequenced CDR3 bases are TGTGCCAGTAGTATAGGGGGGGCTGGGACTAGCGGGAGGATAAACAATGAG.

Comments on this clone: Read sequence stops 3 residues before the CDR3 end, and the germline J gene provides the missing end. J is TRBJ1-1 and V is TRBV5-1; D ambiguous. Per the germline V gene, CDR1 is SGHRS and CDR2 is YFSETQ. CDR3 length equals 12 residues. CDR3 sequence reads: CASSLERAQAFF. The CDR3 bases that were read are TGCGCCAGCAGCTTGGAGAGAGCTCAA.

A note on this clone: The CDR3 goes on 3 residues after the read ends, and that part is filled in from the germline J gene. The chain is built from TRBV30 and TRBJ1-6; perhaps TRBD1 as D (5 bases). Germline lookup yields CDR1 GTSNPN and CDR2 SVGIG (reference sequence). V was pared by 0 bases and J by 9 bases, with 12 bases between. This CDR3 region has 14 residues. The CDR3 protein is CAWSVGGRSSPLHF. The CDR3 bases that were read are TGTGCCTGGAGTGTGGGGGGGAGGTCTTCACCC.

Remarks on this clone: Read coverage stops 3 residues before the CDR3 terminus; the germline J gene supplies the remainder. The rearrangement links TRBV7-6 to TRBJ1-4; TRBD1 is a possible D gene (6 bases). Germline V lookup: CDR1 SGHVS, CDR2 FNYEAQ. The length of the CDR3 is 13 residues. CDR3 sequence: CASSLGGGIKLFF. CDR3 DNA, as far as it was read: TGTGCCAGCAGCTTGGGTGGGGGCATTAAA.

For this clone: The read stops 3 residues short of the end of the CDR3; the missing end is completed from the germline J gene. The gene calls are TRBV23-1 and TRBJ1-5; D remains ambiguous. TRBV23-1 is placed among ORFs of uncertain function. This CDR3 contains 16 residues. Trimming took off 9 bases at V and 0 bases at J, with 18 bases between the two ends. The part of the CDR3 DNA that was read is TGCGCCAGTTCGGCCGGGTCCTCTTTTAGCAATCAGCCC. It encodes CASSAGSSFSNQP. In full, the CDR3 reads CASSAGSSFSNQPQHF.

Regarding this clone: The observed sequence ends 3 residues before the CDR3 terminus, with the missing tail filled in from the germline J gene. V usage is TRBV2 and J usage is TRBJ1-2; D unresolved. Germline assignment: CDR1 SNHLY and CDR2 FYNNEI. The CDR3 consists of 12 residues. The sequenced part of the CDR3 DNA is TGTGCCAGCAGTGAGGGCCAGGAAGAC. Translated: CASSEGQED. The whole CDR3 region reads CASSEGQEDYTF.

To note about this clone: Read coverage stops 3 residues before the CDR3 terminus; the germline J gene supplies the remainder. The rearrangement uses TRBV7-3 and TRBJ2-5; the D gene is possibly TRBD2 (5 bases). CDR1 is SGHTA and CDR2 is FQGTGA in the germline V gene. V lost 4 bases to trimming and J lost 1 base, with 10 bases between them. This CDR3 region has 14 residues. CDR3 DNA, as far as it was read: TGTGCCAGCAGCTCCGGCGGGTCCCAAGAGACC. This sequence encodes CASSSGGSQET. The CDR3 as a whole reads CASSSGGSQETQYF. Using reference TRBV7-3 and TRBJ2-5 for the parts outside the CDR3, the full variable domain is GAGVSQTPSNKVTEKGKYVELRCDPISGHTALYWYRQSLGQGPEFLIYFQGTGAADDSGLPNDRFFAVRPEGSVSTLKIQRTERGDSAVYLCASSSGGSQETQYFGPGTRLLVL.

With regard to this clone: The read stops 3 residues short of the end of the CDR3; the missing end is completed from the germline J gene. This chain joins TRBV7-9 and TRBJ2-5; TRBD2 is a possible D gene (6 bases). The CDR3 totals 12 residues. The germline V and J ends were trimmed by 5 bases and 7 bases, with 11 bases remaining between them. Germline V lookup: CDR1 SEHNR, CDR2 FQNEAQ (reference sequence). The part of the CDR3 DNA that was read is TGTGCCAGCAGCCCCTCGGGGGTGACC. Residues: CASSPSGVT. The CDR3 in its entirety is CASSPSGVTQYF.

Worth noting for this clone: The CDR3 end is not reached by the read, which stops 3 residues before it; the germline J gene fills it in. The rearrangement links TRBV5-3 to TRBJ2-4; D ambiguous. TRBV5-3 is placed among ORFs of uncertain function. Deletions cut 10 bases from V and 3 bases from J, with 14 bases between. CDR3 size: 13 residues. This CDR3 is CAWRRVVKNIQYF. CDR3 bases read: TGTGCCTGGCGTCGGGTTGTCAAAAACATT.

Regarding this clone: The read ends 3 residues shy of where the CDR3 ends; the end is completed using the germline J gene. This sequence joins TRBV6-2 or TRBV6-3 and TRBJ1-5; D might be TRBD1 (5 bases). The CDR3 is 16 amino acids. The germline gives CDR1 MNHEY, CDR2 SVGEGT. Trimming stripped 6 bases from V and 2 bases from J, with 17 bases between. This CDR3 reads CASSRLVGGGNQPQHF. The DNA read from the CDR3 is TGTGCCAGCAGCCGCCTGGTCGGGGGAGGCAATCAGCCC.

This clone occurred a few times. The read terminates 3 residues before the CDR3 end, so the remaining end is supplied by the germline J gene. V usage is TRBV19 and J usage is TRBJ2-1; a possible D gene is TRBD2 (6 bases). Trimming took off 2 bases at V and 6 bases at J, with 11 bases between the two ends. The germline CDR1 and CDR2 sequences are LNHDA and SQIVND (reference sequence). The CDR3 sequence is 14 residues long. The CDR3 here is CASSINLASNEQFF. The covered CDR3 bases are TGTGCCAGTAGTATAAACCTAGCGAGCAATGAG.

Comments on this clone: The CDR3 goes on 3 residues after the read ends, and that part is filled in from the germline J gene. This chain connects TRBV18 to TRBJ2-7; 7 bases line up with TRBD1. Trimming cost V 0 bases and J 4 bases; bases outside gene matches: 3. The V gene's germline CDR1 is KGHSH and CDR2 LQKENI. The CDR3 totals 14 residues. The CDR3 DNA, read in part, is TGTGCCAGCTCACCACCCCCAGGGGGTTACGAG. It codes for CASSPPPGGYE. The whole CDR3 region reads CASSPPPGGYEQYF. The full variable domain, in which reference TRBV18 and TRBJ2-7 provide the parts outside the CDR3, is NAGVMQNPRHLVRRRGQEARLRCSPMKGHSHVYWYRQLPEEGLKFMVYLQKENIIDESGMPKERFSAEFPKEGPSILRIQQVVRGDSAAYFCASSPPPGGYEQYFGPGTRLTVT.

This clone was counted only a few times. The CDR3 extends 3 residues past the end of the read, so its final part is completed from the germline J gene. The V call is TRBV19, the J call TRBJ1-2, with 9 bases that match TRBD1. CDR1 is LNHDA, CDR2 SQIVND, per germline (reference sequence). This CDR3 region has 15 residues. Trimming at V came to 3 bases and at J to 7 bases, leaving 9 bases not matched to a gene. CDR3 residues: CASSMGTGFSRGYTF. The sequenced part of the CDR3 DNA is TGTGCCAGTAGTATGGGGACAGGGTTCAGCCGTGGC.

Regarding this clone: Read data end 3 residues before the CDR3 end; the end is taken from the germline J gene. The chain has TRBV19 and TRBJ2-7, with D unclear. Germline V CDR1 and CDR2: LNHDA, SQIVND (reference sequence). The V and J ends lost 6 bases and 0 bases respectively, with 12 bases between them. The length of the CDR3 is 14 residues. CDR3 protein: CASRRTINSYEQYF. The part of the CDR3 DNA that was read is TGTGCCAGTAGAAGAACTATTAACTCCTACGAG. Looking up the rest from reference TRBV19 and TRBJ2-7 gives the full variable domain: DGGITQSPKYLFRKEGQNVTLSCEQNLNHDAMYWYRQDPGQGLRLIYYSQIVNDFQKGDIAEGYSVSREKKESFPLTVTSAQKNPTAFYLCASRRTINSYEQYFGPGTRLTVT.

This clone has only a few counts. Read data end 3 residues before the CDR3 end; the end is taken from the germline J gene. The chain recombines TRBV18 with TRBJ2-2, with D unclear. This CDR3 is 17 amino acids long. Germline assignment: CDR1 KGHSH and CDR2 LQKENI. Deletions cut 6 bases from V and 1 base from J, with 18 bases between. The CDR3 sequence: CASSPGRGPKNTGELFF. Partial CDR3 DNA: TGTGCCAGCTCTCCGGGTAGAGGCCCCAAGAACACCGGGGAG.